These 15 T cell receptor beta chains were sequenced from one sample in a study of STAT5B mutations in CD4+ large granular lymphocyte leukemia (dated by TCRdb to 2021 to 2024). Library preparation was by the immunoSEQ multiplex PCR assay. The table was pulled from immuneACCESS by TCRdb, which kept in-frame rearrangements only. Such tables lose some clones; where checked, under half of the loss comes from unresolved V genes, and the rest has no known cause. This sample gives roughly 38,000 clones in total; 75% to 85% of them show up just once. The ten largest make up 0.55% of the sample. The sequencing input was CD4+ T cells from blood buffy coats. These TCRs come from a human donor in good health.

This clone was seen only once. The V gene is TRBV20-1, the J gene TRBJ2-7, with no clear D. Germline CDR1 reads DFQATT; CDR2 reads SNEGSKA (reference sequence). The V and J ends lost 3 bases and 7 bases respectively, with 10 bases between them. This CDR3 comprises 11 residues. The CDR3 sequence is CSARDAYEQYF. The CDR3 DNA reads as TGCAGTGCTAGGGATGCTTATGAGCAGTACTTC.

The genes are TRBV18 and TRBJ2-2, with TRBD2 identical over 10 bases. CDR3 length equals 17 residues. Trimming cost V 3 bases and J 3 bases; bases outside gene matches: 7. Germline loops: CDR1 KGHSH, CDR2 LQKENI. The CDR3 spells CASSPTSGGADTGELFF. The CDR3 DNA sequence: TGTGCCAGCTCACCTACGAGCGGGGGGGCCGACACCGGGGAGCTGTTTTTT.

This clone was recorded only once. The chain recombines TRBV21-1 with TRBJ1-3; TRBD1 was called by the table and not checked on the DNA. TRBV21-1 is marked as a pseudogene. The CDR3 sequence is 16 residues long. The CDR3 region is CASTPGENRGGNTIYF. The CDR3 bases are TGTGCCAGCACCCCAGGGGAAAATAGAGGTGGAAACACCATATATTTT.

The chain couples TRBV30 to TRBJ2-2; TRBD1 is a possible D gene (6 bases). Trimming pared 0 bases from V and 4 bases from J, leaving 15 bases between. Looked up from germline, CDR1 is GTSNPN and CDR2 is SVGIG (reference sequence). This CDR3 has 16 amino acids. The CDR3: CAWSVQARGSTGELFF. DNA for the CDR3: TGTGCCTGGAGTGTACAGGCCAGGGGAAGCACCGGGGAGCTGTTTTTT. The full variable domain, rest sourced from reference TRBV30 and TRBJ2-2, is SQTIHQWPATLVQPVGSPLSLECTVEGTSNPNLYWYRQAAGRGLQLLFYSVGIGQISSEVPQNLSASRPQDRQFILSSKKLLLSDSGFYLCAWSVQARGSTGELFFGEGSRLTVL.

This chain connects TRBV10-3 to TRBJ1-3, with TRBD1 identical over 7 bases. This CDR3 spans 14 amino acids. J was trimmed by 7 bases and V by 10 bases; bases with no gene match: 13. The germline V gene encodes CDR1 ENHRY and CDR2 SYGVKD. CDR3 bases: TGTGCCACCGAGGACAGGAGAGGAGGCAACACCATATATTTT. It is translated as CATEDRRGGNTIYF.

The rearrangement links TRBV11-2 to TRBJ2-2; the D gene is possibly TRBD2 (6 bases). The CDR3 runs to 14 residues. V lost 8 bases to trimming and J lost 2 bases, with 12 bases between them. Germline V gene data show CDR1 as SGHAT and CDR2 as FQNNGV. This chain's CDR3 is CASGVGLNTGELFF. As DNA, the CDR3 is TGTGCCAGCGGGGTGGGACTTAACACCGGGGAGCTGTTTTTT.

The rearrangement links TRBV6-5 to TRBJ1-3; D is ambiguous. The V gene's germline CDR1 is MNHEY and CDR2 SVGAGI. Deletions cut 8 bases from V and 2 bases from J, with 13 bases between. CDR3 length: 14 residues. CDR3: CASHPGWPGNTIYF. CDR3 nucleotide sequence: TGTGCCAGCCATCCCGGTTGGCCTGGAAACACCATATATTTT.

This chain connects TRBV15 to TRBJ2-1; D is undetermined. V lost 1 base to trimming and J lost 7 bases, with 5 bases between them. The CDR3 is 12 amino acids. Germline loops: CDR1 LNHNV, CDR2 YYDKDF (reference sequence). Here the CDR3 reads CATSRVENEQFF. The CDR3 nucleotides are TGTGCCACCAGCAGAGTGGAAAATGAGCAGTTCTTC.

The chain couples TRBV2 to TRBJ1-1, with D possibly being TRBD1 (5 bases). V lost 2 bases and J 4 bases, leaving 20 bases between the germline ends. Germline V gene sequence: CDR1 SNHLY, CDR2 FYNNEI. The length of the CDR3 is 17 residues. CDR3 sequence: CASSERIIGGLGTEAFF. The CDR3 nucleotides read TGTGCCAGCAGTGAACGTATCATCGGGGGACTGGGCACTGAAGCTTTCTTT.

This sequence joins TRBV5-6 and TRBJ1-3, with D hard to call. V lost 4 bases, J lost 2 bases, and 10 bases lay in between. The CDR3 consists of 14 residues. CDR1 is SGHDT, CDR2 YYEEEE, per germline. In DNA, the CDR3 is TGTGCCAGCAGCCCGCCAGGCGCTGGAAACACCATATATTTT. Protein: CASSPPGAGNTIYF.

This chain uses TRBV5-1 with TRBJ2-2; D perhaps matches TRBD2 (6 bases). CDR1 is SGHRS, CDR2 YFSETQ, per germline. The CDR3 contains 15 residues. Trimming pared 6 bases from V and 6 bases from J, leaving 18 bases between. CDR3 amino acids: CASMIGGGLAGELFF. The CDR3 DNA reads as TGCGCCAGCATGATCGGGGGAGGTCTAGCCGGGGAGCTGTTTTTT.

The V gene is TRBV6-5, the J gene TRBJ2-1; 10 bases fit TRBD2. This CDR3 is built from 16 residues. Germline V gene lookup returns CDR1 MNHEY and CDR2 SVGAGI. V lost 2 bases to trimming and J lost 2 bases; unmatched junction nucleotides: 3. In DNA form, the CDR3 reads TGTGCCAGCAGTTACGCTCTAGCGGGAGCCTACAATGAGCAGTTCTTC. This encodes CASSYALAGAYNEQFF.

The genes are TRBV5-1 and TRBJ2-7; a weak D match, TRBD1 (5 bases). V shed 0 bases and J shed 2 bases, with 12 bases lying between them. This CDR3 region has 15 residues. CDR1 is SGHRS and CDR2 is YFSETQ in the germline V gene. As DNA, the CDR3 is TGCGCCAGCAGCTTGGAGGCAGGGCCTGCCTACGAGCAGTACTTC. It translates to CASSLEAGPAYEQYF.

V usage is TRBV15 and J usage is TRBJ2-7; 7 bases line up with TRBD1. Germline-derived CDR1 and CDR2 are LNHNV and YYDKDF (reference sequence). This CDR3 comprises 16 residues. V lost 3 bases and J lost 3; bases outside the gene matches: 11. The CDR3 bases are TGTGCCACCAGCAGCGAGGCCGGGACAGAGATCTACGAGCAGTACTTC. It specifies CATSSEAGTEIYEQYF.

V usage is TRBV6-4 and J usage is TRBJ2-2, with 12 bases fitting TRBD2. The CDR3 is 17 residues long. Per germline, CDR1 MRHNA and CDR2 SNTAGT. Losses at the gene ends were 5 bases for V and 7 bases for J; bases not matched to a gene: 11. The CDR3 loop reads CASSPHKGLAGSGELFF. Here the CDR3 DNA reads TGTGCCAGCAGTCCTCATAAAGGACTAGCGGGAAGCGGGGAGCTGTTTTTT.